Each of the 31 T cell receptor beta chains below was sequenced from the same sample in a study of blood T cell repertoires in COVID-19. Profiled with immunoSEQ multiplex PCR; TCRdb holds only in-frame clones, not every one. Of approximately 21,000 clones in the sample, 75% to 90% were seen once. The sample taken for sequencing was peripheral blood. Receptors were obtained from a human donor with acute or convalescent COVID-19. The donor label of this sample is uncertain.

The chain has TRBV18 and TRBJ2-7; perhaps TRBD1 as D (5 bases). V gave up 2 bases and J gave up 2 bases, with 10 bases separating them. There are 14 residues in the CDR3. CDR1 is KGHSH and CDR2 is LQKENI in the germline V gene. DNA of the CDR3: TGTGCCAGCTCACCATTTCCGGACACCTACGAGCAGTACTTC. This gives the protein CASSPFPDTYEQYF.

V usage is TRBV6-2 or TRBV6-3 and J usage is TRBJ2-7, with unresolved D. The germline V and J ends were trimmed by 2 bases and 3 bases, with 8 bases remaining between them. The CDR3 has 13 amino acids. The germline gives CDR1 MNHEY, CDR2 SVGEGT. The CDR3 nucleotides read TGTGCCAGCAGTTACCCCGCCAGCTACGAGCAGTACTTC. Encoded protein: CASSYPASYEQYF.

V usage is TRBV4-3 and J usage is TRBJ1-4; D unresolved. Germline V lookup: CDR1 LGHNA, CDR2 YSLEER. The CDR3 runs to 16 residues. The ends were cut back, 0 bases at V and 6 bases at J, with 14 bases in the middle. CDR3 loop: CASSQESRFGDEKLFF. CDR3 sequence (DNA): TGCGCCAGCAGCCAAGAATCGCGGTTTGGCGATGAAAAACTGTTTTTT.

CDR3 DNA: TGTGCCAGCAGGGCAGACATGAACACTGAAGCTTTCTTT. This encodes CASRADMNTEAFF. The genes are TRBV2 and TRBJ1-1; D is uncertain. V was trimmed by 6 bases and J by 0 bases, leaving 8 bases between them. CDR1 is SNHLY and CDR2 is FYNNEI in the germline V gene. The CDR3 is 13 amino acids.

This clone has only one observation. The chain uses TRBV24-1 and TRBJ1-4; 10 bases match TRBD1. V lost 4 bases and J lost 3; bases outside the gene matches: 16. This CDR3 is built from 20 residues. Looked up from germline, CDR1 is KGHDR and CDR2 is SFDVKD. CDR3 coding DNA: TGTGCCACCAGTGACCCCCCCCCGGGACAGGGGTTTGTATCTAATGAAAAACTGTTTTTT. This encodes CATSDPPPGQGFVSNEKLFF.

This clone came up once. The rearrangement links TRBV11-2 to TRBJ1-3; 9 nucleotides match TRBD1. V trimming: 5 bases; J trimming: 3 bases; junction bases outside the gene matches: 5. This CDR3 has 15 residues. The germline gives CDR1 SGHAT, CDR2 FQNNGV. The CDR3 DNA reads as TGTGCCAGCAGCACACAGGGGGCGTATGGAAACACCATATATTTT. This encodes CASSTQGAYGNTIYF.

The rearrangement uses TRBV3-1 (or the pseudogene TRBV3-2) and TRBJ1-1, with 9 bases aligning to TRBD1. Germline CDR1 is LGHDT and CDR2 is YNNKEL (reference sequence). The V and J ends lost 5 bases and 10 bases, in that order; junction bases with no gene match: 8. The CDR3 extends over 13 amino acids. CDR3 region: CASSSGTGMAAFF. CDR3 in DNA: TGTGCCAGCAGCTCCGGGACAGGGATGGCAGCTTTCTTT.

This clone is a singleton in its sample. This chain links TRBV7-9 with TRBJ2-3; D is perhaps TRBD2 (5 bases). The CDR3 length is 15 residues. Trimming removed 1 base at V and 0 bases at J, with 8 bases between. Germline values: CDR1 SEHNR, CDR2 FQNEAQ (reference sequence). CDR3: CASSLDGVSTDTQYF. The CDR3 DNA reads TGTGCCAGCAGCTTAGACGGGGTGAGCACAGATACGCAGTATTTT.

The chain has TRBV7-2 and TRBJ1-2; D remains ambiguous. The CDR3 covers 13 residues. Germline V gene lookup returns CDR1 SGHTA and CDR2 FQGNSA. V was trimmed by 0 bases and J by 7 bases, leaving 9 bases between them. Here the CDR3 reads CASSLAGVPGYTF. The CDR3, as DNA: TGTGCCAGCAGCTTAGCGGGCGTCCCTGGCTACACCTTC.

CDR3 nucleotide sequence: TGTGCCAGTAAGATCAGCGGGGGGGCCGATGAGCAGTTCTTC. Its protein product is CASKISGGADEQFF. This chain connects TRBV19 to TRBJ2-1, with 10 bases aligning to TRBD2. CDR1 and CDR2 from the germline V gene are LNHDA and SQIVND (reference sequence). The CDR3 is made up of 14 amino acids. Trimming took 7 bases from V and 8 from J; bases not matched to a gene: 8.

CDR3 residues: CASSQRANTGELFF. In DNA, the CDR3 is TGTGCCAGTAGTCAGCGCGCGAACACCGGGGAGCTGTTTTTT. This chain joins TRBV19 and TRBJ2-2; D uncertain. The V end lost 5 bases, the J end lost 0 bases, and 7 bases lay between the germline ends. CDR3 length equals 14 residues. CDR1 and CDR2 (germline): LNHDA, SQIVND (reference sequence).

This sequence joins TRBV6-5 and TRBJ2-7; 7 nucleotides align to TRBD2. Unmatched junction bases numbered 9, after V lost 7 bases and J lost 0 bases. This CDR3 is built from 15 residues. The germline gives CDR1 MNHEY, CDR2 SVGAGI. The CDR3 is CASIQGASGSYEQYF. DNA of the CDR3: TGTGCCAGCATCCAGGGAGCTAGCGGCTCCTACGAGCAGTACTTC.

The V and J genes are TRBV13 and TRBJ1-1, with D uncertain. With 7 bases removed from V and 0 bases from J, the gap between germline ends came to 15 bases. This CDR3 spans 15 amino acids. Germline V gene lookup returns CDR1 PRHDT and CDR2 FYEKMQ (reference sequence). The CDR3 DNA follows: TGTGCCAGCATGCGCCCGGGAGTAATGAACACTGAAGCTTTCTTT. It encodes CASMRPGVMNTEAFF.

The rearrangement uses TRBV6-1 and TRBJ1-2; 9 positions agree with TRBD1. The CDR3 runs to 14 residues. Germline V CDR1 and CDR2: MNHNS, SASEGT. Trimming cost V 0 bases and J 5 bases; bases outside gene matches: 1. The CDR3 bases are TGTGCCAGCAGTGAAGCCGGACAGGGGTATGGCTACACCTTC. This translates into CASSEAGQGYGYTF.

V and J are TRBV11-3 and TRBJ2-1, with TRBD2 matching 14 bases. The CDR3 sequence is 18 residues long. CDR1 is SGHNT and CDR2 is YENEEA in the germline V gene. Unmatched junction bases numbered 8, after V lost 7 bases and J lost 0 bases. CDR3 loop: CASIPGTSGSNSYNEQFF. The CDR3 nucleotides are TGTGCCAGCATCCCGGGGACTAGCGGGAGTAACTCCTACAATGAGCAGTTCTTC.

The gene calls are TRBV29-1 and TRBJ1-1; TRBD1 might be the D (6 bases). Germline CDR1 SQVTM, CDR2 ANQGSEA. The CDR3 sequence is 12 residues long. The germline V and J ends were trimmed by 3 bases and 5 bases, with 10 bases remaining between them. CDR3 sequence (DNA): TGCAGCGTTGACAGGGGAAGGACTGAAGCTTTCTTT. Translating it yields CSVDRGRTEAFF.

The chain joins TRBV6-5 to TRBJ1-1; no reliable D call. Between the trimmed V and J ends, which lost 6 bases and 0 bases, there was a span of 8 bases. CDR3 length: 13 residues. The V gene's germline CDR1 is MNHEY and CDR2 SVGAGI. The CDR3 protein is CASRAEVNTEAFF. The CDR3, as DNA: TGTGCCAGCAGGGCGGAGGTGAACACTGAAGCTTTCTTT.

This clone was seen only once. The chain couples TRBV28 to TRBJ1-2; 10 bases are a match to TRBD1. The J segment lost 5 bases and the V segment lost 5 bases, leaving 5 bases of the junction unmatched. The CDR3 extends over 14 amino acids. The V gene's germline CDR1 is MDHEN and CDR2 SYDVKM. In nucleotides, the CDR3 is TGTGCCAGCAGTCGGGACAGGGGCATTTATGGCTACACCTTC. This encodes CASSRDRGIYGYTF.

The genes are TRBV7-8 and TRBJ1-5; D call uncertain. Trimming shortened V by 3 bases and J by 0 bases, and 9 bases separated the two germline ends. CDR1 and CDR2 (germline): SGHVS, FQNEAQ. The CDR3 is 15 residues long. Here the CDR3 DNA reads TGTGCCAGCAGCTTGATGAGGGATAGCAATCAGCCCCAGCATTTT. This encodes CASSLMRDSNQPQHF.

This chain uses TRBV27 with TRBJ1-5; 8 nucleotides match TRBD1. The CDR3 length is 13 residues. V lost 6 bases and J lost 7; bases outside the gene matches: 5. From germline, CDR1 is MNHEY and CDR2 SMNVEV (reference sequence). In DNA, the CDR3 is TGTGCCAGCAGGGGGGACAGGAACCAGCCCCAGCATTTT. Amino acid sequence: CASRGDRNQPQHF.

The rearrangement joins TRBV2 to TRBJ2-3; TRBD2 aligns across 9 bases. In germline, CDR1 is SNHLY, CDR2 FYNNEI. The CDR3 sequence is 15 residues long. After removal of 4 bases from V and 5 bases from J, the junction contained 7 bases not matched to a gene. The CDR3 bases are TGTGCCAGCAGTGTGGCGGGAGGGCCTCTAGATACGCAGTATTTT. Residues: CASSVAGGPLDTQYF.

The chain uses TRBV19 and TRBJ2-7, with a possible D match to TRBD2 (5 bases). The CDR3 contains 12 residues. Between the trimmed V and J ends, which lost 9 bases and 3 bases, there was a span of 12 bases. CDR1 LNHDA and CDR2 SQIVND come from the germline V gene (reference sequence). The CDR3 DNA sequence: TGTGCCAGCGTAGGCCGGGACTACGAGCAGTACTTC. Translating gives CASVGRDYEQYF.

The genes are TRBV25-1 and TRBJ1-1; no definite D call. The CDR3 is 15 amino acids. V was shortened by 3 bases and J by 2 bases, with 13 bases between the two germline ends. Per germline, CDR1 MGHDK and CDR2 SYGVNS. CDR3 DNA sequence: TGTGCCAGCAGTGAGGGTGGGAGGCTTAACACTGAAGCTTTCTTT. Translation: CASSEGGRLNTEAFF.

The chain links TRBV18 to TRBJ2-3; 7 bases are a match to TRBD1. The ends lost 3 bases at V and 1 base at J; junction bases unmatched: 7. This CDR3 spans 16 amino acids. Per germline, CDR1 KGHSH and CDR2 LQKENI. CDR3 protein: CASSPTTGKGTDTQYF. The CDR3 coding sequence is TGTGCCAGCTCACCGACGACAGGGAAAGGCACAGATACGCAGTATTTT.

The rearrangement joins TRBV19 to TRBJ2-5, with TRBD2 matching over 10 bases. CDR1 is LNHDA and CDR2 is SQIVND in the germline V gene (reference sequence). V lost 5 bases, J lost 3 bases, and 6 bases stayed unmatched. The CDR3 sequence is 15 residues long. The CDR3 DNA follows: TGTGCCAGTAGTGTGGTACTAGCGGGGAAAGAGACCCAGTACTTC. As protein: CASSVVLAGKETQYF.

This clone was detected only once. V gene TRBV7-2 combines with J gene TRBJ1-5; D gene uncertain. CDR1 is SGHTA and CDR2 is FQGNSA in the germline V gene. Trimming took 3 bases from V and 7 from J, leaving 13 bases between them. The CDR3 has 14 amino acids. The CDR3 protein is CASSFGGTGQPQHF. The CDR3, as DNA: TGTGCCAGCAGCTTCGGAGGCACTGGGCAGCCCCAGCATTTT.

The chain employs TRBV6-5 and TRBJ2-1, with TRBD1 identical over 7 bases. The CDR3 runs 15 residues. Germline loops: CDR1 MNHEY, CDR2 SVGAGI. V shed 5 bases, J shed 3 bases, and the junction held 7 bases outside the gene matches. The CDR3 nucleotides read TGTGCCAGCAGTAGGACAGGCTCAAACTACAATGAGCAGTTCTTC. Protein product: CASSRTGSNYNEQFF.

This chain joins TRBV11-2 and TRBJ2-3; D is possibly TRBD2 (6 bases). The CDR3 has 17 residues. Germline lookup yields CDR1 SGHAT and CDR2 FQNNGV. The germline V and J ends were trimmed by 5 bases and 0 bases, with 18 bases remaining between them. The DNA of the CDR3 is TGTGCCAGCAGCCACCACCCGCGCGGGACTAGCACAGATACGCAGTATTTT. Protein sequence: CASSHHPRGTSTDTQYF. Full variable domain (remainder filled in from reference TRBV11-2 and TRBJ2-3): EAGVAQSPRYKIIEKRQSVAFWCNPISGHATLYWYQQILGQGPKLLIQFQNNGVVDDSQLPKDRFSAERLKGVDSTLKIQPAKLEDSAVYLCASSHHPRGTSTDTQYFGPGTRLTVL.

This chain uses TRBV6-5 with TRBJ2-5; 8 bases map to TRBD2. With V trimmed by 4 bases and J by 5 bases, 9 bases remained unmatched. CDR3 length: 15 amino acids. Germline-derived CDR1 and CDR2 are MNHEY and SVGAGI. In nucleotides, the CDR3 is TGTGCCAGCAGTTCCCCAGCGGGAGCTGGGGAGACCCAGTACTTC. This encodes CASSSPAGAGETQYF.

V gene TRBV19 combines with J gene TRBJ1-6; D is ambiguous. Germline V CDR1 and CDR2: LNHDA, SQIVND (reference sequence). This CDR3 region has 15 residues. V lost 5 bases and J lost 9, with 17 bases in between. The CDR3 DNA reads TGTGCCAGTAGTCAGTCGGCAGGATACGGTTCACCCCTCCACTTT. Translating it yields CASSQSAGYGSPLHF.

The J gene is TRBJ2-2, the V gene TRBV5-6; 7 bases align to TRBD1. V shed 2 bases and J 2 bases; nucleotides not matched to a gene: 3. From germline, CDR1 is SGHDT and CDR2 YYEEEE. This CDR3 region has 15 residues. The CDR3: CASSFRQGNTGELFF. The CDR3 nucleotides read TGTGCCAGCAGCTTCCGACAGGGCAACACCGGGGAGCTGTTTTTT.